The 27 T cell receptor beta chains reported below all come from one sample, sequenced in a study of cytomegalovirus exposure and HLA in healthy donors. With 60 Vbeta and 13 Jbeta primers, the PCR was carried out. Profiling relied on immunoSEQ multiplex PCR, and the TCRdb table lists in-frame clones only, not all of them. The repertoire holds some 130,000 clones, with 82% as singletons. What was sequenced was PBMCs. Receptor source: a woman in her forties or fifties in good health and CMV-seropositive.

The chain is built from TRBV7-3 and TRBJ1-1; possibly TRBD1 for D (6 bases). CDR1 and CDR2 from the germline V gene are SGHTA and FQGTGA. Trimming pared 4 bases from V and 4 bases from J, leaving 10 bases between. The CDR3 has 13 amino acids. CDR3 amino acids: CASSSSGATEAFF. CDR3 sequence (DNA): TGTGCCAGCAGCTCTTCAGGGGCCACTGAAGCTTTCTTT.

The CDR3 nucleotides are TGTGCCAGCACCCGAGGAACCCCCTACGAGCAGTACTTC. Translation gives CASTRGTPYEQYF. The gene calls are TRBV6-5 and TRBJ2-7; D is undetermined. Germline CDR1 reads MNHEY; CDR2 reads SVGAGI. This CDR3 region has 13 residues. V was pared by 7 bases and J by 2 bases, with 12 bases between.

CDR3 region: CASRSDPGLAVTDTQYF. The CDR3 bases are TGCGCCAGCAGATCCGACCCGGGACTAGCGGTCACAGATACGCAGTATTTT. The rearrangement joins TRBV5-1 to TRBJ2-3; 11 bases fit TRBD2. V lost 5 bases, J lost 2 bases, and 10 bases stayed unmatched. CDR3 length: 17 amino acids. Germline V gives CDR1 SGHRS, CDR2 YFSETQ.

This chain connects TRBV7-3 to TRBJ2-3; TRBD1 agrees at 9 bases. Losses at the gene ends were 5 bases for V and 3 bases for J; bases not matched to a gene: 3. This CDR3 is 14 amino acids long. Germline V lookup: CDR1 SGHTA, CDR2 FQGTGA. CDR3 bases: TGTGCCAGCAGCAGACAGGGGGATACAGATACGCAGTATTTT. This gives the protein CASSRQGDTDTQYF.

On this clone: The same CDR3 is also encoded by other DNA sequences in this sample. V is TRBV27 and J is TRBJ1-3, with D perhaps TRBD1 (5 bases). The germline V gene encodes CDR1 MNHEY and CDR2 SMNVEV (reference sequence). The CDR3 is 13 amino acids. V gave up 5 bases and J gave up 4 bases, with 9 bases separating them. CDR3 bases: TGTGCCAGCAGTCGATCAGGGGGAAACACCATATATTTT. It yields the protein CASSRSGGNTIYF.

The J gene is TRBJ2-7, the V gene TRBV6-5, with a weak D call TRBD1 (6 bases). The CDR3 consists of 15 residues. CDR1 is MNHEY, CDR2 SVGAGI, per germline. The V and J ends lost 2 bases and 2 bases respectively, with 13 bases between them. The CDR3 region has the DNA TGTGCCAGCAGTTACATTCAGGGGATGACCTACGAGCAGTACTTC. It translates to CASSYIQGMTYEQYF.

The V call is TRBV7-3, the J call TRBJ1-6; the match to TRBD1 covers 8 bases. This CDR3 comprises 14 residues. The germline gives CDR1 SGHTA, CDR2 FQGTGA. With V trimmed by 5 bases and J by 9 bases, 6 bases remained unmatched. In DNA form, the CDR3 reads TGTGCCAGCAGCGCCGGGACAGGAGGTTCACCCCTCCACTTT. It specifies CASSAGTGGSPLHF.

The chain joins TRBV28 to TRBJ1-1; unclear D gene. V shed 5 bases and J shed 2 bases, with 12 bases lying between them. Germline V lookup: CDR1 MDHEN, CDR2 SYDVKM. This CDR3 region has 14 residues. CDR3 sequence reads: CASSPGIFNTEAFF. CDR3 DNA sequence: TGTGCCAGCAGTCCGGGAATTTTCAACACTGAAGCTTTCTTT.

This clone was seen a single time. The J gene is TRBJ1-1, the V gene TRBV6-6; D is unclear. The CDR3 is 13 amino acids. Trimming removed 4 bases at V and 4 bases at J, with 10 bases between. Germline CDR1 is MNHNY and CDR2 is SVGAGI (reference sequence). The CDR3 reads CASSSLRGTEAFF. CDR3 bases: TGTGCCAGCAGTTCTCTAAGAGGCACTGAAGCTTTCTTT.

In the case of this clone: Other nucleotide sequences from this sample produce the same CDR3. The CDR3 is CASSLGSSGNTIYF. The CDR3 coding sequence is TGCGCCAGCAGCTTGGGGAGCTCTGGAAACACCATATATTTT. The chain employs TRBV5-1 and TRBJ1-3; D gene unclear. This CDR3 region has 14 residues. The V gene lost 0 bases and the J gene lost 0 bases, with 4 bases spanning the gap. CDR1 is SGHRS, CDR2 YFSETQ, per germline.

The chain joins TRBV7-9 to TRBJ1-5; tentatively, D is TRBD1 (5 bases). Germline V lookup: CDR1 SEHNR, CDR2 FQNEAQ (reference sequence). Between the trimmed V and J ends, which lost 5 bases and 7 bases, there was a span of 12 bases. The CDR3 loop spans 13 amino acids. This CDR3 is CASSVRGDQPQHF. CDR3 bases: TGTGCCAGCAGCGTTAGGGGTGACCAGCCCCAGCATTTT.

The chain carries TRBV2 and TRBJ2-7; TRBD1 is a possible D gene (6 bases). In germline, CDR1 is SNHLY, CDR2 FYNNEI. V was trimmed by 4 bases and J by 4 bases, leaving 11 bases between them. The CDR3 consists of 13 residues. The CDR3 sequence is CASSADSLYEQYF. DNA for the CDR3: TGTGCCAGCAGTGCGGACAGCCTGTACGAGCAGTACTTC.

CDR3 amino acids: CAWSSRDSEYGYTF. DNA of the CDR3: TGTGCCTGGAGTTCCCGGGACAGTGAATATGGCTACACCTTC. This chain connects TRBV30 to TRBJ1-2; TRBD1 matches 7 bases. Germline lookup yields CDR1 GTSNPN and CDR2 SVGIG (reference sequence). The CDR3 extends over 14 amino acids. V dropped 2 bases and J dropped 5; count of bases not matched to a gene: 8. Full variable domain (outside the CDR3, taken from reference TRBV30 and TRBJ1-2): SQTIHQWPATLVQPVGSPLSLECTVEGTSNPNLYWYRQAAGRGLQLLFYSVGIGQISSEVPQNLSASRPQDRQFILSSKKLLLSDSGFYLCAWSSRDSEYGYTFGSGTRLTVV.

Only one count was recorded for this clone. The gene calls are TRBV28 and TRBJ2-7; tentatively, D is TRBD1 (6 bases). CDR1 is MDHEN and CDR2 is SYDVKM in the germline V gene. V lost 4 bases and J 2 bases, leaving 12 bases between the germline ends. The CDR3 is 14 residues long. CDR3 bases: TGTGCCAGCAGTTCCGGGACACTTCCCTACGAGCAGTACTTC. This gives the protein CASSSGTLPYEQYF. Combining the CDR3 with reference TRBV28 and TRBJ2-7 gives the whole variable domain DVKVTQSSRYLVKRTGEKVFLECVQDMDHENMFWYRQDPGLGLRLIYFSYDVKMKEKGDIPEGYSVSREKKERFSLILESASTNQTSMYLCASSSGTLPYEQYFGPGTRLTVT.

The chain joins TRBV4-1 to TRBJ1-1; unclear D gene. CDR1 and CDR2 (germline): MGHRA, YSYEKL. The V and J ends lost 0 bases and 10 bases respectively, with 9 bases between them. The CDR3 is made up of 12 amino acids. The CDR3 sequence: CASSQEQVGAFF. The DNA of the CDR3 is TGCGCCAGCAGCCAAGAGCAGGTAGGAGCTTTCTTT.

The sample holds a few counts of this clone. The V and J genes are TRBV18 and TRBJ2-1; TRBD1 matches 11 bases. Per the germline V gene, CDR1 is KGHSH and CDR2 is LQKENI. The CDR3 sequence is 16 residues long. Unmatched junction bases numbered 13, after V lost 6 bases and J lost 9 bases. The CDR3 is CASSRTGTGGSVEQFF. CDR3 coding DNA: TGTGCCAGCTCGCGGACCGGGACAGGGGGTTCTGTTGAGCAGTTCTTC.

The chain joins TRBV19 to TRBJ2-7; D is unresolved. Germline CDR1 LNHDA, CDR2 SQIVND (reference sequence). The CDR3 has 13 residues. The germline V and J ends were trimmed by 4 bases and 3 bases, with 10 bases remaining between them. The CDR3 region is CASSKWLSYEQYF. Written as DNA, the CDR3 is TGTGCCAGTAGTAAATGGCTCAGCTACGAGCAGTACTTC. The complete variable domain, with remaining parts taken from reference TRBV19 and TRBJ2-7, reads DGGITQSPKYLFRKEGQNVTLSCEQNLNHDAMYWYRQDPGQGLRLIYYSQIVNDFQKGDIAEGYSVSREKKESFPLTVTSAQKNPTAFYLCASSKWLSYEQYFGPGTRLTVT.

This rearrangement joins TRBV29-1 to TRBJ2-2; the D is unclear. V lost 4 bases to trimming and J lost 1 base, with 10 bases between them. Germline-derived CDR1 and CDR2 are SQVTM and ANQGSEA. The CDR3 length is 14 residues. The CDR3 DNA reads TGCAGCGTTGCCGGTGTCATGAACACCGGGGAGCTGTTTTTT. Its translation: CSVAGVMNTGELFF.

This rearrangement joins TRBV19 to TRBJ2-2, with D uncertain. Germline CDR1 is LNHDA and CDR2 is SQIVND (reference sequence). Trimming shortened V by 9 bases and J by 0 bases, and 11 bases separated the two germline ends. The CDR3 spans 14 residues. The CDR3 region is CASRRLSNTGELFF. CDR3 DNA sequence: TGTGCCAGCCGCAGGCTATCGAACACCGGGGAGCTGTTTTTT.

The chain links TRBV5-1 to TRBJ2-2; the match to TRBD2 covers 11 bases. CDR3 size: 18 residues. Germline V gives CDR1 SGHRS, CDR2 YFSETQ. The ends lost 0 bases at V and 4 bases at J; junction bases unmatched: 8. The CDR3 sequence is CASSLVTTSGGPTGELFF. The CDR3, as DNA: TGCGCCAGCAGCTTGGTTACTACTAGCGGGGGACCCACCGGGGAGCTGTTTTTT.

This rearrangement joins TRBV7-2 to TRBJ2-7, with 10 bases lining up with TRBD2. Germline values: CDR1 SGHTA, CDR2 FQGNSA. The CDR3 runs 16 residues. V gave up 5 bases and J gave up 6 bases; unmatched junction bases: 13. CDR3 coding DNA: TGTGCCAGCAGCAACATATTAGCGGGAGGCCCCGGCGAGCAGTACTTC. Its translation is CASSNILAGGPGEQYF.

This clone has just a few counts. This chain connects TRBV5-4 to TRBJ1-6; 9 bases map to TRBD1. Germline-derived CDR1 and CDR2 are SGHNT and YYREEE (reference sequence). V shed 5 bases and J 10 bases; nucleotides not matched to a gene: 7. This CDR3 spans 14 amino acids. The CDR3 sequence: CASRSGTGSSPLHF. CDR3 nucleotides: TGTGCCAGCAGATCCGGGACAGGGTCCTCACCCCTCCACTTT.

This chain connects TRBV28 to TRBJ2-1; TRBD1 might be the D (6 bases). The CDR3 loop spans 15 amino acids. V was cut by 8 bases and J by 0 bases, with 14 bases left in between. From germline, CDR1 is MDHEN and CDR2 SYDVKM. CDR3 sequence: CASARDMTSYNEQFF. The CDR3 DNA follows: TGTGCCAGCGCACGGGACATGACCTCCTACAATGAGCAGTTCTTC.

This rearrangement joins TRBV27 to TRBJ1-2, with TRBD1 identical over 9 bases. The CDR3 is made up of 17 amino acids. The J segment lost 4 bases and the V segment lost 5 bases, leaving 14 bases of the junction unmatched. Germline V lookup: CDR1 MNHEY, CDR2 SMNVEV (reference sequence). Here the CDR3 reads CASSHLQVPGQGYGYTF. CDR3 DNA: TGTGCCAGCAGTCACTTACAAGTACCGGGACAGGGCTATGGCTACACCTTC.

This chain uses TRBV6-5 with TRBJ2-1; D may be TRBD2 (5 bases). The V end lost 6 bases, the J end lost 8 bases, and 20 bases lay between the germline ends. This CDR3 region has 15 residues. Germline CDR1 and CDR2: MNHEY and SVGAGI. The CDR3 DNA reads TGTGCCAGCAGACCAAGTTTGTGGGGTAGCGATGAGCAGTTCTTC. The encoded protein is CASRPSLWGSDEQFF.

This chain joins TRBV28 and TRBJ2-5; tentatively, D is TRBD2 (6 bases). The CDR3 loop spans 13 amino acids. Trimming removed 6 bases from V and 5 bases from J, with 13 bases in between. The germline V gene encodes CDR1 MDHEN and CDR2 SYDVKM. CDR3 region: CASRRGIVETQYF. Written as DNA, the CDR3 is TGTGCCAGCAGACGGGGGATCGTGGAGACCCAGTACTTC. Looking up the rest from reference TRBV28 and TRBJ2-5 gives the full variable domain: DVKVTQSSRYLVKRTGEKVFLECVQDMDHENMFWYRQDPGLGLRLIYFSYDVKMKEKGDIPEGYSVSREKKERFSLILESASTNQTSMYLCASRRGIVETQYFGPGTRLLVL.

The V gene is TRBV6-8, the J gene TRBJ2-1, with 7 bases aligning to TRBD2. The CDR3 runs to 14 residues. The V and J ends lost 9 bases and 6 bases, in that order; junction bases with no gene match: 11. Germline lookup yields CDR1 MNHGY and CDR2 SAAAGT. The CDR3 DNA is TGTGCCAGTTCGGCCCCATCGGGGGGCAATGAGCAGTTCTTC. This encodes CASSAPSGGNEQFF.